A single sample gave rise to the 26 T cell receptor beta chains below, sequenced in a study of T cell responses to AZD1222 COVID-19 vaccine. Method: immunoSEQ multiplex PCR; TCRdb's copy keeps in-frame clones and lacks some. This sample has about 79,000 clones, with 80% found just once. The sequenced sample was peripheral blood, obtained on day 0 of AZD1222 vaccination. Receptor source: an adult in good health.

The chain employs TRBV30 and TRBJ1-5, with D maybe TRBD1 (5 bases). The germline V gene has CDR1 GTSNPN and CDR2 SVGIG (reference sequence). The CDR3 covers 14 residues. The V end was cut by 0 bases, the J end by 5 bases, with 11 bases between. The CDR3 region is CAWSVWGGDQPQHF. The CDR3 DNA reads TGTGCCTGGAGTGTCTGGGGCGGGGATCAGCCCCAGCATTTT.

The rearrangement links TRBV6-5 to TRBJ1-4, with 7 bases aligning to TRBD1. Germline trimming cut 0 bases from V and 8 bases from J; bases unmatched to any gene: 6. CDR3 length: 15 amino acids. CDR1 is MNHEY and CDR2 is SVGAGI in the germline V gene. The CDR3 spells CASSYSGRGKEKLFF. The CDR3, as DNA: TGTGCCAGCAGTTACTCGGGCAGGGGGAAGGAAAAACTGTTTTTT.

This clone was observed a single time. V is TRBV15 and J is TRBJ1-3, with 7 positions matching TRBD1. J gave up 2 bases and V 2 bases, and 15 bases lay outside the gene matches. This CDR3 has 19 residues. Germline-derived CDR1 and CDR2 are LNHNV and YYDKDF (reference sequence). CDR3 sequence reads: CATSRTGAQLYLPGNTIYF. CDR3 nucleotide sequence: TGTGCCACCAGCAGAACAGGGGCTCAATTATACCTCCCTGGAAACACCATATATTTT.

V and J are TRBV3-1 (or the pseudogene TRBV3-2) and TRBJ1-4, with 8 positions matching TRBD1. CDR3 length equals 15 residues. After removal of 5 bases from V and 8 bases from J, the junction contained 10 bases not matched to a gene. Per the germline V gene, CDR1 is LGHDT and CDR2 is YNNKEL (reference sequence). The DNA of the CDR3 is TGTGCCAGCAGCGCTGGACAGGGCGTTTTAGAAAAACTGTTTTTT. Its translation: CASSAGQGVLEKLFF.

This chain joins TRBV10-3 and TRBJ2-7; tentatively, D is TRBD1 (6 bases). The germline V and J ends were trimmed by 6 bases and 7 bases, with 19 bases remaining between them. This CDR3 has 14 residues. Germline CDR1 reads ENHRY; CDR2 reads SYGVKD. The CDR3 sequence: CAISRGEGGGEQYF. The CDR3 DNA reads TGTGCCATCAGCCGAGGTGAAGGGGGTGGGGAGCAGTACTTC.

The V and J genes are TRBV29-1 and TRBJ2-7; D unresolved. The CDR3 runs 14 residues. From germline, CDR1 is SQVTM and CDR2 ANQGSEA. The V end was cut by 4 bases, the J end by 0 bases, with 13 bases between. CDR3 nucleotide sequence: TGCAGCGTTGCAGGTCAGATGAGCTCCTACGAGCAGTACTTC. This encodes CSVAGQMSSYEQYF.

The chain carries TRBV12-3 or TRBV12-4 and TRBJ1-2; D is perhaps TRBD1 (5 bases). Trimming pared 7 bases from V and 4 bases from J, leaving 13 bases between. This CDR3 spans 13 amino acids. The CDR3 sequence is CASTPSGGYGYTF. The CDR3 DNA reads TGTGCCAGCACACCCAGTGGGGGCTATGGCTACACCTTC.

The V and J genes are TRBV4-1 and TRBJ2-7; D remains unclear. V was trimmed by 0 bases and J by 3 bases, leaving 12 bases between them. From germline, CDR1 is MGHRA and CDR2 YSYEKL. There are 15 residues in the CDR3. CDR3 protein: CASSQDLGRRYEQYF. The DNA for the CDR3 is TGCGCCAGCAGCCAAGATTTAGGACGGCGCTACGAGCAGTACTTC.

CDR3 residues: CASRGGLQPQHF. In nucleotides, the CDR3 is TGTGCCAGCAGGGGGGGCCTTCAGCCCCAGCATTTT. V gene TRBV2 combines with J gene TRBJ1-5; a weak D match, TRBD1 (6 bases). Germline CDR1 and CDR2: SNHLY and FYNNEI. The CDR3 length is 12 residues. V shed 6 bases and J shed 6 bases, with 9 bases lying between them.

This clone appeared a single time. The chain is built from TRBV6-5 and TRBJ1-1; 8 bases fit TRBD1. Trimming took 2 bases from V and 8 from J; bases not matched to a gene: 4. Germline CDR1 reads MNHEY; CDR2 reads SVGAGI. The CDR3 sequence is 13 residues long. The CDR3 DNA sequence: TGTGCCAGCAGTTACCCTGGGACAGGCGAAGCTTTCTTT. Translating gives CASSYPGTGEAFF.

This chain uses TRBV2 with TRBJ2-5, with TRBD2 matching 9 bases. The length of the CDR3 is 18 residues. The V and J ends lost 8 bases and 1 base, in that order; junction bases with no gene match: 17. The germline V gene encodes CDR1 SNHLY and CDR2 FYNNEI. CDR3 protein: CASSRVGGLAFSQETQYF. CDR3 bases: TGTGCCAGCTCTAGGGTGGGGGGACTAGCCTTTTCCCAAGAGACCCAGTACTTC.

The chain recombines TRBV19 with TRBJ1-3; no firm D call. The germline CDR1 and CDR2 sequences are LNHDA and SQIVND (reference sequence). This CDR3 contains 14 residues. Between the trimmed V and J ends, which lost 3 bases and 0 bases, there was a span of 6 bases. The CDR3 DNA is TGTGCCAGTAGTATGCAGAGCTCTGGAAACACCATATATTTT. Translating gives CASSMQSSGNTIYF.

This clone was recorded only once. Other nucleotide sequences from this sample produce the same CDR3. The gene calls are TRBV28 and TRBJ2-7, with D tentatively TRBD1 or TRBD2 (5 bases each). CDR3 length: 12 residues. In germline, CDR1 is MDHEN, CDR2 SYDVKM. Trimming shortened V by 5 bases and J by 4 bases, and 9 bases separated the two germline ends. The CDR3 DNA sequence: TGTGCCAGCAGTCTGGGGGTTTACGAGCAGTACTTC. It translates to CASSLGVYEQYF. The full variable domain, rest sourced from reference TRBV28 and TRBJ2-7, is DVKVTQSSRYLVKRTGEKVFLECVQDMDHENMFWYRQDPGLGLRLIYFSYDVKMKEKGDIPEGYSVSREKKERFSLILESASTNQTSMYLCASSLGVYEQYFGPGTRLTVT.

The chain uses TRBV10-1 and TRBJ2-2, with D tentatively TRBD1 (6 bases). V lost 2 bases and J 4 bases, leaving 8 bases between the germline ends. Germline V CDR1 and CDR2: WNHNN, SYGVQD (reference sequence). The CDR3 runs to 14 residues. CDR3: CASSETGSTGELFF. DNA for the CDR3: TGCGCCAGCAGTGAGACAGGGTCCACCGGGGAGCTGTTTTTT.

This clone occurred once. The V call is TRBV18, the J call TRBJ1-5; 7 bases line up with TRBD1. CDR1 and CDR2 from the germline V gene are KGHSH and LQKENI. CDR3 size: 14 residues. With V trimmed by 2 bases and J by 7 bases, 5 bases remained unmatched. CDR3: CASSPSTGNQPQHF. The DNA of the CDR3 is TGTGCCAGCTCACCATCGACAGGGAACCAGCCCCAGCATTTT.

The V gene is TRBV3-1 (or the pseudogene TRBV3-2), the J gene TRBJ1-1; D unclear. This CDR3 comprises 12 residues. CDR1 and CDR2 from the germline V gene are LGHDT and YNNKEL (reference sequence). Trimming pared 6 bases from V and 5 bases from J, leaving 10 bases between. Written as DNA, the CDR3 is TGTGCCAGCAGGCGGAGTGGGACTGAAGCTTTCTTT. Its protein is CASRRSGTEAFF.

The chain links TRBV9 to TRBJ1-5; 7 bases are a match to TRBD1. Germline V gene sequence: CDR1 SGDLS, CDR2 YYNGEE. The CDR3 sequence is 14 residues long. V was clipped by 2 bases and J by 9 bases; unmatched bases: 8. For the CDR3, the DNA is TGTGCCAGCAGCGTGGGACAGTCTGGAAGGCCCCAGCATTTT. The encoded protein is CASSVGQSGRPQHF.

The rearrangement links TRBV7-9 to TRBJ1-3, with D uncertain. Germline loops: CDR1 SEHNR, CDR2 FQNEAQ (reference sequence). V shed 4 bases and J shed 2 bases, with 6 bases lying between them. This CDR3 region has 13 residues. CDR3 sequence (DNA): TGTGCCAGCAGCTCCTGGACTGGAAACACCATATATTTT. It translates to CASSSWTGNTIYF.

V is TRBV4-1 and J is TRBJ2-1; 8 bases are shared with TRBD1. Trimming removed 0 bases from V and 5 bases from J; junction bases left unmatched: 3. The CDR3 sequence is 15 residues long. Germline loops: CDR1 MGHRA, CDR2 YSYEKL. This CDR3 is CASSQDGQGNNEQFF. The DNA of the CDR3 is TGCGCCAGCAGCCAAGATGGACAGGGTAACAATGAGCAGTTCTTC.

CDR3 residues: CASSKGQTSTDTQYF. The DNA for the CDR3 is TGTGCCAGCAGCAAAGGACAAACTAGCACAGATACGCAGTATTTT. The chain recombines TRBV6-5 with TRBJ2-3, with D perhaps TRBD1 (5 bases). The germline V gene has CDR1 MNHEY and CDR2 SVGAGI. CDR3 size: 15 residues. Trimming cost V 6 bases and J 0 bases, with 13 bases left between them.

This clone was observed a single time. The gene calls are TRBV30 and TRBJ1-5; the match to TRBD1 covers 9 bases. Germline V lookup: CDR1 GTSNPN, CDR2 SVGIG (reference sequence). The CDR3 loop spans 15 amino acids. The V and J ends lost 0 bases and 5 bases, in that order; junction bases with no gene match: 5. CDR3 residues: CAWSVPDRGYQPQHF. The CDR3, as DNA: TGTGCCTGGAGTGTACCAGACAGGGGGTATCAGCCCCAGCATTTT.

This clone was detected only once. V gene TRBV7-9 combines with J gene TRBJ2-7; D remains unclear. Deletions cut 3 bases from V and 6 bases from J, with 6 bases between. CDR3 length: 11 amino acids. Germline CDR1 and CDR2: SEHNR and FQNEAQ (reference sequence). The CDR3 nucleotides are TGTGCCAGCAGCTTGATGGGCGAGCAGTACTTC. Translated, it gives CASSLMGEQYF. The variable domain in full, with the rest retrieved from reference TRBV7-9 and TRBJ2-7, is DTGVSQNPRHKITKRGQNVTFRCDPISEHNRLYWYRQTLGQGPEFLTYFQNEAQLEKSRLLSDRFSAERPKGSFSTLEIQRTEQGDSAMYLCASSLMGEQYFGPGTRLTVT.

This clone has just a few counts. The J gene is TRBJ2-2, the V gene TRBV7-6, with 8 bases identical to TRBD2. There are 17 residues in the CDR3. The ends lost 1 base at V and 4 bases at J; junction bases unmatched: 8. In germline, CDR1 is SGHVS, CDR2 FNYEAQ. The CDR3 reads CASSLGWLAGFTGELFF. In DNA, the CDR3 is TGTGCCAGCAGCTTAGGCTGGCTAGCGGGCTTCACCGGGGAGCTGTTTTTT.

The genes are TRBV19 and TRBJ2-7, with D possibly matching TRBD2 (5 bases). Looked up from germline, CDR1 is LNHDA and CDR2 is SQIVND (reference sequence). V lost 8 bases, J lost 2 bases, and 10 bases lay in between. This CDR3 comprises 12 residues. Here the CDR3 DNA reads TGTGCCAGTGATCCGGGAACCTACGAGCAGTACTTC. As protein: CASDPGTYEQYF.

CDR3: CATSRDRVGDGYTF. For the CDR3, the DNA is TGTGCCACCAGCAGAGACCGGGTTGGGGATGGCTACACCTTC. This chain links TRBV15 with TRBJ1-2; D gene unclear. The CDR3 consists of 14 residues. Germline V CDR1 and CDR2: LNHNV, YYDKDF (reference sequence). Trimming cost V 0 bases and J 6 bases, with 11 bases left between them.

This sequence joins TRBV24-1 and TRBJ2-2, with a weak D call TRBD2 (6 bases). V dropped 6 bases and J dropped 4 bases, with 11 bases sitting between them. CDR3 length equals 14 residues. The V gene's germline CDR1 is KGHDR and CDR2 SFDVKD. Here the CDR3 reads CATSPGLTTGELFF. In nucleotides, the CDR3 is TGTGCCACCAGTCCGGGACTTACCACCGGGGAGCTGTTTTTT.